This TCR beta chain was sequenced for a study of CD8 T cells in ankylosing spondylitis. In regard to this clonotype: Its antigen is still unknown.

In germline, CDR1 is DFQATT, CDR2 SNEGSKA (reference sequence). V lost 1 base, J lost 8 bases, and 11 bases lay in between. CDR3 size: 12 residues. Findings and limits, study-wide: Reportedly, matched ankylosing spondylitis synovial fluid was significantly enriched for disease-linked clones. Clones linked with disease were CD8+ and fairly uncommon in the peripheral blood. In ankylosing spondylitis blood, a motif of seven to nine highly homologous TCR beta variants appeared characteristic.

With molecular barcodes, quantitative 5'-RACE was used to make the TCR beta libraries. TCRdb reprocessed the 5' RACE reads with MiXCR, giving one entry per CDR3 protein. Of around 770,000 distinct CDR3 sequences listed, under 20% are singletons. The sample taken for sequencing was blood, either unsorted or a sorted T cell fraction (not recorded which). The chain uses TRBV20-1 and TRBJ1-1, with D unclear. The receptor was isolated from a male donor with ankylosing spondylitis. In DNA, the CDR3 is TGCAGTGCTAGAGGAAGAACTAAGGAAGCTTTCTTT. Encoded protein: CSARGRTKEAFF.